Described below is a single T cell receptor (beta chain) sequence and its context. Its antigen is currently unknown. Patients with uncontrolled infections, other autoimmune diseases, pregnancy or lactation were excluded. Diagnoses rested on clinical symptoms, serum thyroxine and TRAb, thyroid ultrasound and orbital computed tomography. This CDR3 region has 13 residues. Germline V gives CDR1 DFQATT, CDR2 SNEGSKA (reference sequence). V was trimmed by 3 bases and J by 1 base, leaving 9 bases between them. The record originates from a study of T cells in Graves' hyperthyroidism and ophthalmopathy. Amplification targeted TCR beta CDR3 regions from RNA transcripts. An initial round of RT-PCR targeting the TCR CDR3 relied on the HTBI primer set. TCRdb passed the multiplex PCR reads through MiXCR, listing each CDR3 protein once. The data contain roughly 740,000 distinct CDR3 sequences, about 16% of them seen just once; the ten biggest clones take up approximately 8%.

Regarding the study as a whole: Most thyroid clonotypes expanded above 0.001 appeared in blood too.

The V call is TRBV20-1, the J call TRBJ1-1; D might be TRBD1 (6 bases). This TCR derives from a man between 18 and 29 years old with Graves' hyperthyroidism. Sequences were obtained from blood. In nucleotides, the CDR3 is TGCAGTGCTAGCCCGACAGGGAACACTGAAGCTTTCTTT. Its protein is CSASPTGNTEAFF.